The 4 T cell receptor beta chains below were found in one sample sequenced in a study of OX40 agonist ivuxolimab in advanced cancers. The table came from immunoSEQ multiplex PCR; TCRdb's copy has only in-frame clones and leaves some out. The data contain some 60,000 clones, around 85% of them singletons. The sample here was CD4+ or CD8+ T cells sorted from blood, taken in a trial of the OX40 agonist ivuxolimab. These receptors were taken from an adult with an advanced solid tumor such as melanoma, head and neck, liver or kidney cancer.

V usage is TRBV5-1 and J usage is TRBJ1-1, with 9 bases lining up with TRBD1. The J segment lost 1 base and the V segment lost 4 bases, leaving 8 bases of the junction unmatched. This CDR3 region has 16 residues. The germline V gene has CDR1 SGHRS and CDR2 YFSETQ. CDR3 in DNA: TGCGCCAGCAGCCCTGGACAGGGGCGGAGGAACACTGAAGCTTTCTTT. Its protein product is CASSPGQGRRNTEAFF.

The chain has TRBV2 and TRBJ2-1; 11 nucleotides agree with TRBD2. CDR3 length equals 17 residues. V was pared by 9 bases and J by 0 bases, with 10 bases of the junction left unmatched. Germline CDR1 SNHLY, CDR2 FYNNEI. The CDR3 nucleotides read TGTGCCAGTAAAATAGCGGGAGGGAGGAGCTCCTACAATGAGCAGTTCTTC. This translates into CASKIAGGRSSYNEQFF.

The chain couples TRBV7-8 to TRBJ1-6, with 11 bases identical to TRBD1. From germline, CDR1 is SGHVS and CDR2 FQNEAQ. The CDR3 extends over 15 amino acids. V lost 4 bases, J lost 6 bases, and 2 bases stayed unmatched. CDR3 sequence (DNA): TGTGCCAGCAGCTGGACAGGGGGCGGTAATTCACCCCTCCACTTT. Translated, it gives CASSWTGGGNSPLHF.

This chain joins TRBV28 and TRBJ2-7; 8 bases align to TRBD2. Losses at the gene ends were 5 bases for V and 6 bases for J; bases not matched to a gene: 12. The CDR3 totals 15 residues. Per germline, CDR1 MDHEN and CDR2 SYDVKM. CDR3 sequence: CASSKPGLGAIEQYF. The CDR3 DNA reads TGTGCCAGCAGTAAACCGGGACTAGGGGCGATCGAGCAGTACTTC.